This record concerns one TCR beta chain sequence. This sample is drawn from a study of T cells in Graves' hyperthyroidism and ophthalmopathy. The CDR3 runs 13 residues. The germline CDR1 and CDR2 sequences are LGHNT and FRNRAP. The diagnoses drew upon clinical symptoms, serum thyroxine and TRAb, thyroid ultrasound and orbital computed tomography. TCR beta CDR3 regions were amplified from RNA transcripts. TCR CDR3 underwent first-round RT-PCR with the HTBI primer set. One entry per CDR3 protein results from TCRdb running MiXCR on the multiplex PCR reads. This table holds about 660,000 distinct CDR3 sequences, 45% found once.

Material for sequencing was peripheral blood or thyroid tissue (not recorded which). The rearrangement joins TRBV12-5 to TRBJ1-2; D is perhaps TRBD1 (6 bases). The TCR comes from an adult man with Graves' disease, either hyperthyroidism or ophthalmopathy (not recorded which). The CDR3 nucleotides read TGTGCCAGCAGTTTATCGGGGGCCGATGGCTACACCTTC. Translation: CASSLSGADGYTF.